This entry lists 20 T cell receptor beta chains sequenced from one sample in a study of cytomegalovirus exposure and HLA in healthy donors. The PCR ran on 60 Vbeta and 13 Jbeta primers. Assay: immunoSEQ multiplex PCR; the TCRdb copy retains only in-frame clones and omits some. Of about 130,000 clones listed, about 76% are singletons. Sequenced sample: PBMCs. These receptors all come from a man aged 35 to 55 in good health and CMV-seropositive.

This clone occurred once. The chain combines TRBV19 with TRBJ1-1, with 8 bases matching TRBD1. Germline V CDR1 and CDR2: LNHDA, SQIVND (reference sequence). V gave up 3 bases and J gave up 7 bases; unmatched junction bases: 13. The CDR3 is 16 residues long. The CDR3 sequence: CASSIARRQGTGEAFF. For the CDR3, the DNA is TGTGCCAGTAGTATCGCCCGTCGACAGGGGACAGGTGAAGCTTTCTTT.

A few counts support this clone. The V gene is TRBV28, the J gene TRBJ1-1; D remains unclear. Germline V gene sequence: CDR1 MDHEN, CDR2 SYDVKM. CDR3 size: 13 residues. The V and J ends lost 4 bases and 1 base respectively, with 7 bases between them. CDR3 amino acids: CASSSTANTEAFF. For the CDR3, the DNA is TGTGCCAGCAGTTCTACAGCGAACACTGAAGCTTTCTTT. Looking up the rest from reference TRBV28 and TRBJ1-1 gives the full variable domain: DVKVTQSSRYLVKRTGEKVFLECVQDMDHENMFWYRQDPGLGLRLIYFSYDVKMKEKGDIPEGYSVSREKKERFSLILESASTNQTSMYLCASSSTANTEAFFGQGTRLTVV.

CDR3 sequence: CASSNRVNSPLHF. Written as DNA, the CDR3 is TGTGCCAGTAGTAACAGAGTGAATTCACCCCTCCACTTT. V usage is TRBV19 and J usage is TRBJ1-6; D gene ambiguous. CDR3 length: 13 amino acids. V was pared by 4 bases and J by 7 bases, with 8 bases between. Germline V gives CDR1 LNHDA, CDR2 SQIVND (reference sequence).

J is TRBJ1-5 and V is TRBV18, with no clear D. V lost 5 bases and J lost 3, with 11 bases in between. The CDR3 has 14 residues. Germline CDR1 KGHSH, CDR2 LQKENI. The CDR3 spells CASSMGNLNQPQHF. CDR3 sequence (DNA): TGTGCCAGCTCAATGGGCAACCTCAATCAGCCCCAGCATTTT.

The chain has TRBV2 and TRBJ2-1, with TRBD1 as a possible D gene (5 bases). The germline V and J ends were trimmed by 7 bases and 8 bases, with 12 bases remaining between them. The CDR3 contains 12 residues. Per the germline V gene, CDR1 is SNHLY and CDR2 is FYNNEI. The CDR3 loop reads CASKGRVYEQFF. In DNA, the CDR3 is TGTGCCAGCAAAGGCAGGGTCTATGAGCAGTTCTTC.

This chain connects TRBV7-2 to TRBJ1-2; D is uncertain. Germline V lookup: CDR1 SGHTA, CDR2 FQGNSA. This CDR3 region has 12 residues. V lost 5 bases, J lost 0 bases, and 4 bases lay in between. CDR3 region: CASSPSNYGYTF. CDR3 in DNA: TGTGCCAGCAGCCCCTCTAACTATGGCTACACCTTC.

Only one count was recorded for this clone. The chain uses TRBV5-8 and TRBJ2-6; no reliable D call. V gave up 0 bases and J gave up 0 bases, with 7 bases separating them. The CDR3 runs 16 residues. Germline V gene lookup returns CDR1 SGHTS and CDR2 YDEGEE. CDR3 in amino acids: CASSLDRSSGANVLTF. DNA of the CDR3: TGTGCCAGCAGCTTGGACAGATCCTCTGGGGCCAACGTCCTGACTTTC.

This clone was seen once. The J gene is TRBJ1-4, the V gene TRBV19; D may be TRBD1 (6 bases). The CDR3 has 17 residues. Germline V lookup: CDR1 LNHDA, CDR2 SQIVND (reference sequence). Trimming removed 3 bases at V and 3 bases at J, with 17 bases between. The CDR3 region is CASSIRGAGISNEKLFF. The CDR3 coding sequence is TGTGCCAGTAGTATTCGGGGGGCCGGAATCTCTAATGAAAAACTGTTTTTT.

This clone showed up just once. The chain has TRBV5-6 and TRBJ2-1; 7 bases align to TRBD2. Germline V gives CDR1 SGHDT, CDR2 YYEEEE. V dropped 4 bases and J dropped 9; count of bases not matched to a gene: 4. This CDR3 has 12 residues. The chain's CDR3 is CASSPGGGEQFF. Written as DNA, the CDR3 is TGTGCCAGCAGCCCGGGAGGAGGTGAGCAGTTCTTC.

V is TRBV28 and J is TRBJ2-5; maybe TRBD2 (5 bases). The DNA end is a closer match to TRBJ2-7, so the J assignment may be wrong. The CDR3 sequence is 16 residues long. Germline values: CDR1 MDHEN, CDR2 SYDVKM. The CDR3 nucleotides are TGTGCCAGCAGTTTCTCGCGTGGGAGAGGTGGTTACGAGCAGTACTTC. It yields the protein CASSFSRGRGGYEQYF.

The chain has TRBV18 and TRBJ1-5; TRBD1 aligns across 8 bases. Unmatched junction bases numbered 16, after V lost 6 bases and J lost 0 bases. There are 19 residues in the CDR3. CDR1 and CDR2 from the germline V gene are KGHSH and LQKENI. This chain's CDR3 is CASSPRRRVQGDSNQPQHF. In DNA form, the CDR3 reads TGTGCCAGCTCCCCTAGACGGCGGGTACAGGGGGATAGCAATCAGCCCCAGCATTTT.

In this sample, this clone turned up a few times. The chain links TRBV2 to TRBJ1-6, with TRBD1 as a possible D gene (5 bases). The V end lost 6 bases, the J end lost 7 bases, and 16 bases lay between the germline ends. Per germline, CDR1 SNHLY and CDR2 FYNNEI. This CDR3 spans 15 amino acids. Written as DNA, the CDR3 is TGTGCCAGCAGACCCGAAGGGGCAGGCAATTCACCCCTCCACTTT. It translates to CASRPEGAGNSPLHF.

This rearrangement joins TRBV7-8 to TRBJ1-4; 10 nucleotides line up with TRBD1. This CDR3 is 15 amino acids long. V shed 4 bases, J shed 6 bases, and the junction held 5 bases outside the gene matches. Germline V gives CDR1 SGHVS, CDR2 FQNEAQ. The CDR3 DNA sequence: TGTGCCAGCAGCTCTAGGGGGACAGGGGATGAAAAACTGTTTTTT. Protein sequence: CASSSRGTGDEKLFF.

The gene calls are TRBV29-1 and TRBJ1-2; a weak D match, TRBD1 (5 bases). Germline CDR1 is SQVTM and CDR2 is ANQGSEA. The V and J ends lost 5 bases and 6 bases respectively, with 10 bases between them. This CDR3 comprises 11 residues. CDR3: CSVTGGDGYTF. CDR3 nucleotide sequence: TGCAGCGTTACTGGAGGGGATGGCTACACCTTC.

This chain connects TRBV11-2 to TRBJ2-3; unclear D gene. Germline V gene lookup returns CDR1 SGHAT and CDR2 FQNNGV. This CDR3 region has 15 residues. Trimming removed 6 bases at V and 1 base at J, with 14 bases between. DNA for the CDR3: TGTGCCAGCAGATCCTCTCCCGCGGGCACAGATACGCAGTATTTT. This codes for CASRSSPAGTDTQYF.

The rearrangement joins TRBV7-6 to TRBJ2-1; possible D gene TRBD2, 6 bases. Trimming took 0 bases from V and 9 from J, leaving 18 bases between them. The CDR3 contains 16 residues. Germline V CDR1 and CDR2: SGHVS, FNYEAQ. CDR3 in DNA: TGTGCCAGCAGCTTAGCTTCAGGACGGGGACTCGGTGAGCAGTTCTTC. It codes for CASSLASGRGLGEQFF.

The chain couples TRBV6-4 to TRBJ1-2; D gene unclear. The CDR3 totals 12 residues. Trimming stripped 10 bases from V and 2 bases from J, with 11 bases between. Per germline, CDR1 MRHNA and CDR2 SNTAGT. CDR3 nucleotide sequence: TGTGCCATCCGAGAGAGGAACTATGGCTACACCTTC. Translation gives CAIRERNYGYTF.

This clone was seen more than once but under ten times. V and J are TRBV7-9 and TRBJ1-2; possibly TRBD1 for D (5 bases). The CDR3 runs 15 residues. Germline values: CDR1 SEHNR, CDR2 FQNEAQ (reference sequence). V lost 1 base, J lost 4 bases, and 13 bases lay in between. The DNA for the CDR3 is TGTGCCAGCAGCTTAGACGGAGGGGAGGGCTATGGCTACACCTTC. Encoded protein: CASSLDGGEGYGYTF.

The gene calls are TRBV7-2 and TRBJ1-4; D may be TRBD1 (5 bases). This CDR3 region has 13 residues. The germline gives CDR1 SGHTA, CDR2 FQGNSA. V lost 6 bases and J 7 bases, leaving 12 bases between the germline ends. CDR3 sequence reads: CASSRDFGEKLFF. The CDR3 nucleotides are TGTGCCAGCAGTAGGGACTTCGGTGAAAAACTGTTTTTT.

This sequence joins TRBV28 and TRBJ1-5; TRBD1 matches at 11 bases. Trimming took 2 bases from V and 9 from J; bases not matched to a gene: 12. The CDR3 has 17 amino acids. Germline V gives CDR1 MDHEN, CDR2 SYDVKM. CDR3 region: CASSLNSGTGGRLPQHF. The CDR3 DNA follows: TGTGCCAGCAGTTTAAATTCCGGGACAGGGGGGCGGCTGCCCCAGCATTTT.